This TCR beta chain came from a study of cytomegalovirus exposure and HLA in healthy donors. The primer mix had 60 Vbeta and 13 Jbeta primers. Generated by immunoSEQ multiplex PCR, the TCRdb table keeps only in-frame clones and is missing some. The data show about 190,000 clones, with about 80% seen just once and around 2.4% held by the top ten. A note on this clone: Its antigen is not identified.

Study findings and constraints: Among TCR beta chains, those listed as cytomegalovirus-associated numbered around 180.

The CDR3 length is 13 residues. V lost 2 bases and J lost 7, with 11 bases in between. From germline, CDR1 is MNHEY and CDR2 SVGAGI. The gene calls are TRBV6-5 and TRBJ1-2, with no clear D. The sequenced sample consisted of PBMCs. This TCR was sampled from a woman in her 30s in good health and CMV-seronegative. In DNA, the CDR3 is TGTGCCAGCAGTTACGTCCAGTATACTGGCTACACCTTC. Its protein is CASSYVQYTGYTF.